The 23 T cell receptor beta chains below were found in one sample sequenced in a study of T cell responses to AZD1222 COVID-19 vaccine. Some clones are missing from TCRdb's copy, which holds only in-frame ones; the method was immunoSEQ multiplex PCR. The sample includes about 120,000 clones, 70% to 90% of them seen just once. The input for sequencing was peripheral blood, taken on day 0 of AZD1222 vaccination. These receptors were taken from an adult in good health.

The J gene is TRBJ2-7, the V gene TRBV29-1; D call uncertain. The CDR3 spans 13 residues. Trimming left V 4 bases short and J 3 bases short, with 13 bases between. Per the germline V gene, CDR1 is SQVTM and CDR2 is ANQGSEA. The CDR3 nucleotides read TGCAGCGTTGTCCGGTCTGGGCTCTACGAGCAGTACTTC. Translating gives CSVVRSGLYEQYF.

The CDR3 spells CASSLTGTGNTGELFF. As DNA, the CDR3 is TGTGCCAGCAGTTTAACCGGGACAGGGAACACCGGGGAGCTGTTTTTT. The V and J genes are TRBV28 and TRBJ2-2; TRBD1 matches at 8 bases. There are 16 residues in the CDR3. V shed 2 bases, J shed 1 base, and the junction held 3 bases outside the gene matches. CDR1 and CDR2 from the germline V gene are MDHEN and SYDVKM.

The rearrangement links TRBV3-1 (or the pseudogene TRBV3-2) to TRBJ2-7, with D perhaps TRBD1 (6 bases). Per germline, CDR1 LGHDT and CDR2 YNNKEL (reference sequence). The ends were cut back, 5 bases at V and 2 bases at J, with 13 bases in the middle. This CDR3 comprises 14 residues. This CDR3 is CASSARDTAYEQYF. CDR3 in DNA: TGTGCCAGCAGCGCCCGGGACACAGCCTACGAGCAGTACTTC.

This clone was counted once. The chain recombines TRBV28 with TRBJ1-6; weak D call: TRBD1 (5 bases). The germline CDR1 and CDR2 sequences are MDHEN and SYDVKM. The V end was cut by 11 bases, the J end by 5 bases, with 13 bases between. There are 13 residues in the CDR3. The CDR3 DNA sequence: TGTGCCGGAGGGGATCAACATAATTCACCCCTCCACTTT. This gives the protein CAGGDQHNSPLHF.

The J gene is TRBJ1-5, the V gene TRBV5-4; the D gene is possibly TRBD1 (6 bases). Per the germline V gene, CDR1 is SGHNT and CDR2 is YYREEE (reference sequence). The CDR3 extends over 14 amino acids. The V and J ends lost 2 bases and 5 bases respectively, with 11 bases between them. This chain's CDR3 is CASSLGGGDQPQHF. The CDR3 DNA is TGTGCCAGCAGCTTAGGAGGGGGGGATCAGCCCCAGCATTTT.

This clone was picked up one time. CDR3 region: CASSESSGFGSFF. The CDR3 DNA sequence: TGTGCCAGCAGTGAATCATCAGGGTTCGGATCTTTCTTT. The genes are TRBV25-1 and TRBJ1-1, with a weak D call TRBD1 (5 bases). Trimming took off 1 base at V and 12 bases at J, with 15 bases between the two ends. This CDR3 spans 13 amino acids. Germline V gene sequence: CDR1 MGHDK, CDR2 SYGVNS. Full variable domain (missing parts from reference TRBV25-1 and TRBJ1-1): EADIYQTPRYLVIGTGKKITLECSQTMGHDKMYWYQQDPGMELHLIHYSYGVNSTEKGDLSSESTVSRIRTEHFPLTLESARPSHTSQYLCASSESSGFGSFFGQGTRLTVV.

The rearrangement joins TRBV18 to TRBJ2-3, with D perhaps matching TRBD1 (6 bases). The V gene lost 2 bases and the J gene lost 2 bases, with 11 bases spanning the gap. The CDR3 is 15 amino acids. Germline CDR1 and CDR2: KGHSH and LQKENI. The DNA of the CDR3 is TGTGCCAGCTCACCAAGGGACACGAACACAGATACGCAGTATTTT. Translation: CASSPRDTNTDTQYF.

This clone was counted only a few times. J is TRBJ1-4 and V is TRBV7-9; D is undetermined. CDR3 length: 15 amino acids. Trimming took 4 bases from V and 8 from J, leaving 17 bases between them. Germline V gene data show CDR1 as SEHNR and CDR2 as FQNEAQ (reference sequence). The CDR3 DNA sequence: TGTGCCAGCAGCTCAGTCGTGAGGGCCGGAGAAAAACTGTTTTTT. This translates into CASSSVVRAGEKLFF. Full variable domain (missing parts from reference TRBV7-9 and TRBJ1-4): DTGVSQNPRHKITKRGQNVTFRCDPISEHNRLYWYRQTLGQGPEFLTYFQNEAQLEKSRLLSDRFSAERPKGSFSTLEIQRTEQGDSAMYLCASSSVVRAGEKLFFGSGTQLSVL.

The chain links TRBV15 to TRBJ2-7; 8 nucleotides align to TRBD1. Germline V gene sequence: CDR1 LNHNV, CDR2 YYDKDF (reference sequence). The V and J ends lost 3 bases and 5 bases, in that order; junction bases with no gene match: 0. The CDR3 runs 12 residues. Here the CDR3 reads CATSRDRDEQYF. In DNA form, the CDR3 reads TGTGCCACCAGCAGGGACAGGGACGAGCAGTACTTC.

About this clone: The junction shows a germline mismatch at one end, possibly a read error. The chain carries TRBV5-6 and TRBJ1-2, with 8 bases matching TRBD1. Germline V gene lookup returns CDR1 SGHDT and CDR2 YYEEEE. This CDR3 is built from 13 residues. The CDR3 region is CASRLDRGYSYTF. In DNA, the CDR3 is TGTGCCAGCAGACTCGACAGGGGCTATAGCTACACCTTC.

CDR3 sequence reads: CASSLTWDREDYGYTF. CDR3 DNA: TGCGCCAGCAGCTTGACCTGGGACAGGGAGGACTATGGCTACACCTTC. The chain uses TRBV5-1 and TRBJ1-2, with 9 bases fitting TRBD1. From germline, CDR1 is SGHRS and CDR2 YFSETQ. CDR3 length equals 16 residues. Trimming at V came to 1 base and at J to 3 bases, leaving 7 bases not matched to a gene. The full variable domain, completed using reference TRBV5-1 and TRBJ1-2, is KAGVTQTPRYLIKTRGQQVTLSCSPISGHRSVSWYQQTPGQGLQFLFEYFSETQRNKGNFPGRFSGRQFSNSRSEMNVSTLELGDSALYLCASSLTWDREDYGYTFGSGTRLTVV.

V and J are TRBV20-1 and TRBJ2-7; D ambiguous. CDR3 length: 13 amino acids. CDR1 and CDR2 (germline): DFQATT, SNEGSKA (reference sequence). Trimming took 3 bases from V and 2 from J, leaving 11 bases between them. CDR3 coding DNA: TGCAGTGCTAGTTATCCGGGTACCTACGAGCAGTACTTC. It is translated as CSASYPGTYEQYF.

This CDR3 reads CAWSPPHPPYGYTF. CDR3 bases: TGTGCCTGGAGTCCTCCCCACCCCCCCTATGGCTACACCTTC. V and J are TRBV30 and TRBJ1-2; D is undetermined. Germline V gene sequence: CDR1 GTSNPN, CDR2 SVGIG (reference sequence). V was cut by 2 bases and J by 4 bases, with 14 bases left in between. The length of the CDR3 is 14 residues.

The chain recombines TRBV11-2 with TRBJ1-1, with D uncertain. V was cut by 0 bases and J by 2 bases, with 4 bases left in between. CDR1 and CDR2 (germline): SGHAT, FQNNGV. This CDR3 has 13 residues. The CDR3 sequence is CASSLERNTEAFF. The CDR3, as DNA: TGTGCCAGCAGCTTAGAACGAAACACTGAAGCTTTCTTT.

The V gene is TRBV18, the J gene TRBJ1-1; no clear D. Germline CDR1 is KGHSH and CDR2 is LQKENI. V lost 3 bases and J 0 bases, leaving 17 bases between the germline ends. The CDR3 is 17 residues long. As DNA, the CDR3 is TGTGCCAGCTCACCCGGGAGGTGGTCAGGTATGAACACTGAAGCTTTCTTT. It yields the protein CASSPGRWSGMNTEAFF.

This chain links TRBV6-5 with TRBJ1-2; a weak D match, TRBD1 (5 bases). Germline V gene sequence: CDR1 MNHEY, CDR2 SVGAGI. CDR3 length equals 15 residues. V lost 6 bases, J lost 8 bases, and 22 bases lay in between. CDR3 sequence: CASSSLGARVKGYTF. Written as DNA, the CDR3 is TGTGCCAGCAGCTCACTTGGGGCCAGGGTTAAGGGCTACACCTTC.

The chain employs TRBV7-9 and TRBJ2-2, with D possibly matching TRBD2 (5 bases). With 2 bases removed from V and 5 bases from J, the gap between germline ends came to 9 bases. The length of the CDR3 is 14 residues. CDR1 and CDR2 from the germline V gene are SEHNR and FQNEAQ (reference sequence). CDR3 bases: TGTGCCAGCAGCTTACTAGCACGGACCGGGGAGCTGTTTTTT. Protein sequence: CASSLLARTGELFF.

This chain uses TRBV5-1 with TRBJ2-5; D is uncertain. The V end was cut by 0 bases, the J end by 1 base, with 7 bases between. This CDR3 has 14 residues. Germline-derived CDR1 and CDR2 are SGHRS and YFSETQ. The CDR3 DNA is TGCGCCAGCAGCTTGGTCCCGGCCCAAGAGACCCAGTACTTC. Translated: CASSLVPAQETQYF.

The chain combines TRBV2 with TRBJ1-4, with TRBD1 identical over 8 bases. Germline CDR1 reads SNHLY; CDR2 reads FYNNEI. This CDR3 has 14 residues. With 10 bases clipped from V and 3 bases from J, the junction kept 7 bases outside the gene matches. The CDR3 coding sequence is TGTGCCACTCGGACAGGGCGAGCTAATGAAAAACTGTTTTTT. The encoded protein is CATRTGRANEKLFF.

The rearrangement joins TRBV7-6 to TRBJ1-1; D is undetermined. Germline assignment: CDR1 SGHVS and CDR2 FNYEAQ. The ends were cut back, 4 bases at V and 10 bases at J, with 7 bases in the middle. The CDR3 covers 10 residues. The CDR3 DNA reads TGTGCCAGCAGCTCCTCCCCAGCTTTCTTT. This sequence encodes CASSSSPAFF.

This rearrangement joins TRBV30 to TRBJ1-5, with D perhaps matching TRBD1 (5 bases). The CDR3 is 13 amino acids. The ends were cut back, 2 bases at V and 5 bases at J, with 10 bases in the middle. The germline V gene has CDR1 GTSNPN and CDR2 SVGIG (reference sequence). The CDR3 nucleotides read TGTGCCTGGAGTAGGGGCGGGGATCAGCCCCAGCATTTT. Translation gives CAWSRGGDQPQHF.

This clone turned up a few times. The J gene is TRBJ1-2, the V gene TRBV7-3, with 9 bases that match TRBD1. This CDR3 contains 15 residues. Germline values: CDR1 SGHTA, CDR2 FQGTGA. After removal of 5 bases from V and 8 bases from J, the junction contained 12 bases not matched to a gene. The CDR3: CASSQSYDRGEGYTF. The CDR3 DNA follows: TGTGCCAGCAGCCAGTCCTATGACAGGGGGGAAGGCTACACCTTC.

This chain connects TRBV27 to TRBJ1-4, with a tentative D call TRBD1 (6 bases). CDR1 and CDR2 from the germline V gene are MNHEY and SMNVEV (reference sequence). The ends were cut back, 5 bases at V and 13 bases at J, with 20 bases in the middle. This CDR3 is 14 amino acids long. The CDR3 DNA reads as TGTGCCAGCAGTCCGAGACAGGCCCAGAGTAGACTGTTTTTT. This codes for CASSPRQAQSRLFF.